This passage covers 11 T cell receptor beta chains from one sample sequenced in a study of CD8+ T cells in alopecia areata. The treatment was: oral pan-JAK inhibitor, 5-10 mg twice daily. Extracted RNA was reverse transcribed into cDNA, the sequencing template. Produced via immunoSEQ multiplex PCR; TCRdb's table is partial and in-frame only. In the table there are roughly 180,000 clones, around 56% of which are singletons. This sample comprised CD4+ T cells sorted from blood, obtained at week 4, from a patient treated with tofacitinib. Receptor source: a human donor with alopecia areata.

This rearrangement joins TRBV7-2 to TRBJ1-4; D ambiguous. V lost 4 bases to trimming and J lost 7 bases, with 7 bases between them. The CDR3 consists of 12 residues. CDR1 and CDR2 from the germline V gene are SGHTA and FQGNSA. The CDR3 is CASSSGSEKLFF. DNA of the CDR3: TGTGCCAGCAGCTCGGGAAGTGAAAAACTGTTTTTT. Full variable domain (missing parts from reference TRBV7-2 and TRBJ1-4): GAGVSQSPSNKVTEKGKDVELRCDPISGHTALYWYRQSLGQGLEFLIYFQGNSAPDKSGLPSDRFSAERTGGSVSTLTIQRTQQEDSAVYLCASSSGSEKLFFGSGTQLSVL.

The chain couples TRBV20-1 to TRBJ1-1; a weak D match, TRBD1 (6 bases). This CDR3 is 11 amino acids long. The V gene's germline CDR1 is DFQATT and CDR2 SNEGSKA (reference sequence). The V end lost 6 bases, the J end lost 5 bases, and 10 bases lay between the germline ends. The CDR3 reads CSATGLTEAFF. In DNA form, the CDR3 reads TGCAGTGCAACAGGGCTAACTGAAGCTTTCTTT.

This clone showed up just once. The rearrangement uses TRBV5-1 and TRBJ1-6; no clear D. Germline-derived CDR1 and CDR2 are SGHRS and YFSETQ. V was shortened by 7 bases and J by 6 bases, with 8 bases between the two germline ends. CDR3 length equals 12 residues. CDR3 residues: CASGDANSPLHF. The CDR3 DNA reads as TGCGCCAGCGGGGATGCTAATTCACCCCTCCACTTT.

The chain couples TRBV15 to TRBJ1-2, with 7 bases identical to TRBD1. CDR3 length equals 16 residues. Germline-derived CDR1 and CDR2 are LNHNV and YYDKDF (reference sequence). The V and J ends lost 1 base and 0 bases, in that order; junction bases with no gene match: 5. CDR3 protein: CATSRATGTANYGYTF. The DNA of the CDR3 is TGTGCCACCAGCAGAGCCACCGGGACAGCTAACTATGGCTACACCTTC.

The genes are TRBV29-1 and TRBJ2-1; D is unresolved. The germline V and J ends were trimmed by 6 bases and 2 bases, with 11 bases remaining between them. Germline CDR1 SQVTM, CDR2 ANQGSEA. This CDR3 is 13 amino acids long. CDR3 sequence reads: CSVKGRAYNEQFF. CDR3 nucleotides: TGCAGCGTGAAGGGTAGAGCCTACAATGAGCAGTTCTTC.

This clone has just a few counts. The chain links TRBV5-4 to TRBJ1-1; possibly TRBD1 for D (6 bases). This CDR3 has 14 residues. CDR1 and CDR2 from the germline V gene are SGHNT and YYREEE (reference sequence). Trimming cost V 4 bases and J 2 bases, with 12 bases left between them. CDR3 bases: TGTGCCAGCAGCGGACCACAGGGTAACACTGAAGCTTTCTTT. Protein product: CASSGPQGNTEAFF. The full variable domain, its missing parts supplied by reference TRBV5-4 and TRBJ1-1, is ETGVTQSPTHLIKTRGQQVTLRCSSQSGHNTVSWYQQALGQGPQFIFQYYREEENGRGNFPPRFSGLQFPNYSSELNVNALELDDSALYLCASSGPQGNTEAFFGQGTRLTVV.

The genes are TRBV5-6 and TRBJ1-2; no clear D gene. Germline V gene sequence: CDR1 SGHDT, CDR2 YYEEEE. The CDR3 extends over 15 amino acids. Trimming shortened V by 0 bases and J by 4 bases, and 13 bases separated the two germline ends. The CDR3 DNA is TGTGCCAGCAGCTTGGCGAGGTCCCTATCCTATGGCTACACCTTC. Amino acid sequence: CASSLARSLSYGYTF.

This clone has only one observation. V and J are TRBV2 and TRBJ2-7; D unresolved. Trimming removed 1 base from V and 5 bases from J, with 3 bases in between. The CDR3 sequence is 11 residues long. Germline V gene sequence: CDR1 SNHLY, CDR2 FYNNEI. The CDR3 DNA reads TGTGCCAGCAGTGAAGTAAACGAGCAGTACTTC. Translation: CASSEVNEQYF. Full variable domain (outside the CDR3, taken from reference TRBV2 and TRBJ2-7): EPEVTQTPSHQVTQMGQEVILRCVPISNHLYFYWYRQILGQKVEFLVSFYNNEISEKSEIFDDQFSVERPDGSNFTLKIRSTKLEDSAMYFCASSEVNEQYFGPGTRLTVT.

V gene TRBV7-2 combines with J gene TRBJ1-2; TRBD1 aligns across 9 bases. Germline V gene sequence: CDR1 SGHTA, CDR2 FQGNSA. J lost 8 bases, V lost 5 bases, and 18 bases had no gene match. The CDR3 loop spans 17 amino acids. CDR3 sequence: CASSVGTGRAGALGYTF. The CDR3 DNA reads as TGTGCCAGCAGCGTCGGGACAGGGAGGGCAGGGGCCCTGGGCTACACCTTC.

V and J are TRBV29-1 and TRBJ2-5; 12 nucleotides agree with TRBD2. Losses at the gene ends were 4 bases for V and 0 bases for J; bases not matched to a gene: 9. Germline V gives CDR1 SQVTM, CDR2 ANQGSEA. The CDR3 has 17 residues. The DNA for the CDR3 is TGCAGCGTTGTAAACCGCCGGACTAGCGGGGACCAAGAGACCCAGTACTTC. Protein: CSVVNRRTSGDQETQYF. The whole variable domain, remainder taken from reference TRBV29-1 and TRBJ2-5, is SAVISQKPSRDICQRGTSLTIQCQVDSQVTMMFWYRQQPGQSLTLIATANQGSEATYESGFVIDKFPISRPNLTFSTLTVSNMSPEDSSIYLCSVVNRRTSGDQETQYFGPGTRLLVL.

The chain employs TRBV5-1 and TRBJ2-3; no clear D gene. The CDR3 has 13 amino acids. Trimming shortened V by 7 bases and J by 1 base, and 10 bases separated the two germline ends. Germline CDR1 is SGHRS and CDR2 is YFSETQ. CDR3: CASASLRTDTQYF. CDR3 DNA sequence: TGCGCCAGCGCGTCTCTTCGCACAGATACGCAGTATTTT.